These T cell receptor beta chains were read from a single sample in a study of beta chain features in type 1 diabetes. The table came from immunoSEQ multiplex PCR; TCRdb's copy has only in-frame clones and leaves some out. This sample has around 330,000 clones, with approximately 10% found just once. The sample comprised naive CD4+ T cells from blood. These receptor sequences come from a woman aged 30 to 39 in good health. Both conserved end residues are part of each CDR3. The D gene is left open where the match is weak. Rows may omit the clone size; those that give it use once, few, many or a size class.

V gene	clone size	D gene	J gene	CDR3 protein	CDR3 DNA
TRBV4-3	.	TRBD1	TRBJ2-1	CASSHLTGGDEQFF	TGCGCCAGCAGCCATCTCACAGGGGGCGATGAGCAGTTCTTC
TRBV29-1	.	TRBD2	TRBJ2-1	CSVEDAAVGSGRHNEQFF	TGCAGCGTTGAAGATGCGGCGGTGGGGAGCGGGAGGCACAATGAGCAGTTCTTC
TRBV28	.	.	TRBJ1-1	CASISAGNEAFF	TGTGCCAGCATTTCCGCCGGGAATGAAGCTTTCTTT
TRBV4-3	.	TRBD2	TRBJ2-1	CASSPMLAGNEQFF	TGCGCCAGCAGCCCCATGCTAGCGGGCAACGAGCAGTTCTTC
TRBV9	few	.	TRBJ2-5	CASSPMGEREETQYF	TGTGCCAGCAGCCCAATGGGGGAGCGGGAAGAGACCCAGTACTTC
TRBV7-2	few	.	TRBJ2-2	CASSRQEVTLNTGELFF	TGTGCCAGCAGCCGACAGGAGGTCACGTTGAACACCGGGGAGCTGTTTTTT
TRBV5-1	.	TRBD1	TRBJ2-5	CASSRTTGGVTQYF	TGCGCCAGCAGCCGCACTACAGGGGGAGTGACCCAGTACTTC
TRBV5-1	few	TRBD1	TRBJ2-7	CASSPGQGRHEQYF	TGCGCCAGCAGCCCTGGACAGGGGAGGCACGAGCAGTACTTC
TRBV9	few	TRBD1	TRBJ1-2	CASSVTGTGDGYTF	TGTGCCAGCAGCGTGACCGGGACAGGGGATGGCTACACCTTC
TRBV29-1	few	.	TRBJ1-1	CSVEVAGENTEAFF	TGCAGCGTTGAAGTGGCAGGGGAGAACACTGAAGCTTTCTTT
TRBV7-9	few	.	TRBJ1-1	CASSLASQGNTEAFF	TGTGCCAGCAGCTTAGCGTCACAGGGAAACACTGAAGCTTTCTTT
TRBV19	.	.	TRBJ2-1	CASSMEQSARFF	TGTGCCAGTAGTATGGAGCAGTCCGCTCGGTTCTTC
TRBV6-6	few	TRBD2	TRBJ2-7	CASSVPSGQAYEQYF	TGTGCCAGCAGTGTGCCTAGCGGGCAAGCCTACGAGCAGTACTTC
TRBV11-2	.	.	TRBJ2-3	CASSLVGGNTDTQYF	TGTGCCAGCAGCTTAGTCGGCGGTAACACAGATACGCAGTATTTT
TRBV9	few	.	TRBJ2-7	CASSADRFPHEQYF	TGTGCCAGCAGCGCCGACAGGTTCCCTCACGAGCAGTACTTC
TRBV5-1	.	.	TRBJ2-1	CASSAPTAYNEQFF	TGCGCCAGCAGCGCGCCGACAGCCTACAATGAGCAGTTCTTC
TRBV6-5	few	.	TRBJ2-7	CASSSPLLLSSYEQYF	TGTGCCAGCAGTTCCCCACTCCTATTGAGCTCCTACGAGCAGTACTTC
TRBV19	few	TRBD1	TRBJ2-5	CASSAAGGLLQETQYF	TGTGCCAGTAGCGCCGCAGGGGGCCTCCTCCAAGAGACCCAGTACTTC
TRBV29-1	few	.	TRBJ1-1	CSGMAARNTEAFF	TGCAGCGGGATGGCGGCGCGTAACACTGAAGCTTTCTTT
TRBV18	.	.	TRBJ1-1	CASSLRSSAEPTEAFF	TGTGCCAGCTCACTGCGTAGTTCCGCCGAGCCCACTGAAGCTTTCTTT
TRBV6-1	.	.	TRBJ2-5	CASSERTQYF	TGTGCCAGCAGTGAGAGGACCCAGTACTTC
TRBV12-5	few	.	TRBJ1-5	CASGLVPGENQPQHF	TGTGCTAGTGGTTTGGTACCCGGAGAGAATCAGCCCCAGCATTTT
TRBV28	.	.	TRBJ2-7	CASSLPGENQEQYF	TGTGCCAGCAGTTTACCGGGAGAGAATCAAGAGCAGTACTTC
TRBV28	.	.	TRBJ1-1	CASTGGQLNTEAFF	TGTGCCAGCACCGGCGGACAGCTGAACACTGAAGCTTTCTTT
TRBV6-5	few	.	TRBJ2-2	CASSYQVGELFF	TGTGCCAGCAGTTATCAGGTCGGGGAGCTGTTTTTT
TRBV9	few	.	TRBJ2-3	CASSAMERGTDTQYF	TGTGCCAGCAGCGCAATGGAGAGGGGCACAGATACGCAGTATTTT